The TCR beta chain described here comes from a study of shared clonotypes between healthy human individuals. Notes on the study in general: Despite large depth, rarefaction showed incomplete sorted-subset sequencing.

The data were produced by immunoSEQ multiplex PCR, yet TCRdb's version contains in-frame clones alone and is incomplete. Of about 2,500,000 clones listed, over 85% are singletons. Regarding this clone: Its antigen is unidentified.

The V gene lost 4 bases and the J gene lost 2 bases, with 18 bases spanning the gap. CDR3 length equals 16 residues. The V gene's germline CDR1 is SGHNT and CDR2 YYREEE (reference sequence). The split of CD4+ cells yielded CD45RA+ naive and CD45RA-negative memory subsets. This TCR was recovered from a man aged 18 to 29 in good health. The chain joins TRBV5-4 to TRBJ1-2, with a tentative D call TRBD1 (5 bases). Sequencing was done on a sample of naive CD4+ T cells sorted from blood. Subset of the sample: CD45RA+ positively selected. This CDR3 reads CASSPTTDMQNYGYTF. The CDR3 nucleotides read TGTGCCAGCAGCCCGACTACGGACATGCAGAACTATGGCTACACCTTC.